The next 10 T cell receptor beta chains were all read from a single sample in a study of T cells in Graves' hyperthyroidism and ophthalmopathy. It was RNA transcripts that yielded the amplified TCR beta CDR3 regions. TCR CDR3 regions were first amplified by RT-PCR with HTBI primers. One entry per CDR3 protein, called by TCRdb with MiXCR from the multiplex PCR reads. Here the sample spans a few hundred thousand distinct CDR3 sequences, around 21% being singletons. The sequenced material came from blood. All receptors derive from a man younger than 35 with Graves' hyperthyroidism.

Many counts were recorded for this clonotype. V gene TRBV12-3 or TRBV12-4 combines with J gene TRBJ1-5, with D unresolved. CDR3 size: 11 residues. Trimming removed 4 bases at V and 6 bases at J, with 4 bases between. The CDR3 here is CASSSGQPQHF. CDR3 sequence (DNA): TGTGCCAGCAGTTCCGGTCAGCCCCAGCATTTT.

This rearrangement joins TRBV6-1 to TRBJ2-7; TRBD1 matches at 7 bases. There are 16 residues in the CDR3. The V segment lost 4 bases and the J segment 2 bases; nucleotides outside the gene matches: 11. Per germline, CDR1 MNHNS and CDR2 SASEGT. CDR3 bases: TGTGCCAGCAGTGTTATTCCGGGACAGCCGCCCTACGAGCAGTACTTC. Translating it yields CASSVIPGQPPYEQYF.

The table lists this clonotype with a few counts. The CDR3 DNA reads TGTGCCAGCAGCTTAGTACTAGGTGGCATTCAGTACTTC. It translates to CASSLVLGGIQYF. The chain employs TRBV11-3 and TRBJ2-4, with D maybe TRBD2 (5 bases). With 1 base removed from V and 9 bases from J, the gap between germline ends came to 10 bases. Looked up from germline, CDR1 is SGHNT and CDR2 is YENEEA. The CDR3 is 13 amino acids. Full variable domain (outside the CDR3, taken from reference TRBV11-3 and TRBJ2-4): EAGVVQSPRYKIIEKKQPVAFWCNPISGHNTLYWYLQNLGQGPELLIRYENEEAVDDSQLPKDRFSAERLKGVDSTLKIQPAELGDSAVYLCASSLVLGGIQYFGAGTRLSVL.

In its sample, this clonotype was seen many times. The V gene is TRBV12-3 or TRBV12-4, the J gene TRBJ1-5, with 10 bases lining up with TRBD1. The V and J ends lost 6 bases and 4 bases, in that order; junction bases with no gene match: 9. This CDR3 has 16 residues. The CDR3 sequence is CASRAGTGAPNQPQHF. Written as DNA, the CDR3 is TGTGCCAGCAGAGCCGGGACAGGGGCCCCAAATCAGCCCCAGCATTTT.

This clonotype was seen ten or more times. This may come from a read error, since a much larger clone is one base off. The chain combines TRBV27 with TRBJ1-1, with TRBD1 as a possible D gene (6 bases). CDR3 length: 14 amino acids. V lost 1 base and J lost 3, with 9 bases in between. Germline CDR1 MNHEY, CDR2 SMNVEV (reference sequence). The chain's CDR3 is CASSLYREDTEAFF. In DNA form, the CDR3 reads TGTGCCAGCAGTTTATACAGGGAGGACACTGAAGCTTTCTTT.

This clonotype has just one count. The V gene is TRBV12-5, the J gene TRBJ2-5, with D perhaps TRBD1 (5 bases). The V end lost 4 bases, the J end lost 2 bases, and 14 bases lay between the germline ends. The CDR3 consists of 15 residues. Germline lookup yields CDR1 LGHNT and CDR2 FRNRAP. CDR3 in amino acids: CASGWEDSPQETQYF. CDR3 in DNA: TGTGCTAGTGGTTGGGAAGACAGTCCACAAGAGACCCAGTACTTC.

This chain's CDR3 is CASSLGPRGGNTIYF. The DNA of the CDR3 is TGTGCCAGCAGCTTAGGACCACGGGGGGGAAACACCATATATTTT. V usage is TRBV7-8 and J usage is TRBJ1-3, with D tentatively TRBD1 (5 bases). The germline V gene encodes CDR1 SGHVS and CDR2 FQNEAQ. With 1 base removed from V and 4 bases from J, the gap between germline ends came to 11 bases. This CDR3 has 15 residues. The full variable domain, with the rest looked up from reference TRBV7-8 and TRBJ1-3, is GAGVSQSPRYKVAKRGQDVALRCDPISGHVSLFWYQQALGQGPEFLTYFQNEAQLDKSGLPSDRFFAERPEGSVSTLKIQRTQQEDSAVYLCASSLGPRGGNTIYFGEGSWLTVV.

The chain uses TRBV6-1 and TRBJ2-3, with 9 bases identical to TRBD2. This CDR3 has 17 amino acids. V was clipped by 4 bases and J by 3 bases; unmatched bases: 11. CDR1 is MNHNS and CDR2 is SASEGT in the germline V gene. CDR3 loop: CASSAIQTSGLTDTQYF. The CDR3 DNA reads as TGTGCCAGCAGTGCTATCCAGACTAGCGGTCTGACAGATACGCAGTATTTT.

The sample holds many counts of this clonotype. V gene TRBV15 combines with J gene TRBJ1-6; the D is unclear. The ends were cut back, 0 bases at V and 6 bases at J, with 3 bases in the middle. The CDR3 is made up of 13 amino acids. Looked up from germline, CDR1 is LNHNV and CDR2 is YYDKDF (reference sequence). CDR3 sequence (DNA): TGTGCCACCAGCAGAGAGACTAATTCACCCCTCCACTTT. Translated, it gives CATSRETNSPLHF. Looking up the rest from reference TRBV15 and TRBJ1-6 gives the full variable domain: DAMVIQNPRYQVTQFGKPVTLSCSQTLNHNVMYWYQQKSSQAPKLLFHYYDKDFNNEADTPDNFQSRRPNTSFCFLDIRSPGLGDTAMYLCATSRETNSPLHFGNGTRLTVT.

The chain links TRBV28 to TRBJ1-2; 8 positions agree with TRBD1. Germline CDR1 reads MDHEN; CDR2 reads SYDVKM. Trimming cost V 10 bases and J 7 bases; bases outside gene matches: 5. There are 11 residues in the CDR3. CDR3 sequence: CATRTGIGYTF. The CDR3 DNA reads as TGTGCCACGAGGACAGGGATTGGCTACACCTTC.